The source of this T cell receptor (beta chain) is a study of STAT3 mutations in large granular lymphocyte leukemia. Background on the study: Roughly half of the longitudinally sequenced T-LGLL patients carried detectable canonical activating STAT3 mutations.

The V end lost 3 bases, the J end lost 3 bases, and 6 bases lay between the germline ends. The V gene's germline CDR1 is SGHRS and CDR2 YFSETQ. This CDR3 is built from 12 residues. Study-wide results and caveats: Every T-cell large granular lymphocyte leukemia patient had at least one immunodominant TCR beta clonotype. Samples missed the first appearance of the clone.

TCRdb's table, derived via immunoSEQ multiplex PCR, lists solely in-frame clones and lacks some. The top ten hold 81% of the sample, which has several thousand clones, around 90% seen once. Remarks on this clone: Its specificity is not known.

This receptor was obtained from a man older than 75 with T-cell large granular lymphocyte leukemia. Some clones in this sample may be carry-over from other donors' samples. Sequencing was carried out using peripheral blood mononuclear cells. The V and J genes are TRBV5-1 and TRBJ1-1; D gene uncertain. CDR3 amino acids: CASSSFDTEAFF. In DNA, the CDR3 is TGCGCCAGCAGCTCGTTCGACACTGAAGCTTTCTTT.